This TCR beta chain was sequenced for a study of identical twins (dated by TCRdb to about 2016). At the level of the whole study: The study deep-sequenced TCR alpha and beta repertoires from monozygotic twins, unrelated adults of various ages and cord blood to test whether fetal clonotypes persist. To rule out contamination, replicate twin experiments were performed at different times with different library preparation protocols. What the work shows at the level of the full study, not this receptor alone: In beta out-of-frame sequences, excess twin sharing was weaker, because having fewer shared sequences lowered the signal-to-noise ratio. Fewer insertions were carried by abundant cord blood beta clonotypes, a similar but weaker trend appeared in young adult naive repertoires, and no such trend appeared in memory repertoires. Recombination models systematically underestimated out-of-frame TCR alpha sharing in monozygotic twins but agreed with sharing between unrelated individuals. Compared with coincidental sharing between unrelated individuals, an excess of low generation-probability sequences was observed among out-of-frame TCR alpha sequences shared between twins. Because the same donors could not be followed over many years, the conclusions depended on cross-sectional statistical analysis. Invariant T cells such as MAIT and iNKT could partly confound zero-insertion analyses, although diverse VJ usage argued against such confounding for most clonotypes.

Library preparation employed 5' RACE. This sample was sequenced with an Illumina HiSeq 2000. A universal primer binding site was introduced by template switching, and a unique molecular identifier was present in the final cDNA, enabling accurate counting of TCR cDNA molecules. Specific primers in the conserved constant-segment region were used to synthesize first-strand cDNA for TCR alpha and beta chains. To control for contamination, every cDNA library carried two barcodes: a SMART-Mk sample barcode plus Illumina barcodes. TruSeq adapter sequences and Illumina sample barcodes were added in two successive PCR steps. Sequencing of the TCR alpha and beta cDNA libraries was done on the Illumina HiSeq platform using custom primers. In the original analysis: Raw reads were processed with MiGEC to extract unique molecular identifiers, and MiXCR was used to determine CDR3 positions. For each individual, recombination models were inferred using an EM algorithm with the repgenHMM and IGoR tools. The analysis of shared clonotypes was done with the tcR package in R, with sharing normalized by the product of cloneset sizes. To study raw recombination free of thymic and clonal selection effects, out-of-frame nonproductive sequences were analyzed. TCRdb reprocessing: public reads trimmed at Q25 with fastp, clones called with MiXCR, in-frame beta chains kept. Rows are combined by CDR3 protein, so each entry shows the most common genes and DNA. None of the V and J calls come from the authors' own analysis; TCRdb made them. The sample table holds around 200,000 distinct CDR3 sequences, of which about a tenth were seen once. Jointly, the top ten make up 5% to 6.5% of the sample.

Only healthy Caucasian donors were included. Miltenyi CD45RO+ enrichment and human naive T-cell isolation kits were used to isolate memory (CD45RO+) and naive T cells from PBMC. This clonotype was recorded a few times. This clone's antigen is unknown. One base away there is no much larger clone; base qualities are not given. The CDR3 runs 12 residues from the cysteine to the phenylalanine. The CDR3 DNA has 36 bases and is translated from base 1. Relative to germline, V is missing 10 bases and J is missing 8 bases, with 7 bases of the junction outside any gene match. The sequence links TRBV12-3 or TRBV12-4 to TRBJ2-1; 8 bases in the junction line up with TRBD1. The specimen was memory (CD45RO+) T cells sorted from blood. The cell subset or site label, as the study defines it: CD45RO+ enriched T cells. The clonotype comes from a woman in her late teens or twenties in good health. Here the CDR3 is given as CATRGQVDEQFF. The DNA sequence reads TGTGCCACCAGGGGGCAAGTCGATGAGCAGTTCTTC.